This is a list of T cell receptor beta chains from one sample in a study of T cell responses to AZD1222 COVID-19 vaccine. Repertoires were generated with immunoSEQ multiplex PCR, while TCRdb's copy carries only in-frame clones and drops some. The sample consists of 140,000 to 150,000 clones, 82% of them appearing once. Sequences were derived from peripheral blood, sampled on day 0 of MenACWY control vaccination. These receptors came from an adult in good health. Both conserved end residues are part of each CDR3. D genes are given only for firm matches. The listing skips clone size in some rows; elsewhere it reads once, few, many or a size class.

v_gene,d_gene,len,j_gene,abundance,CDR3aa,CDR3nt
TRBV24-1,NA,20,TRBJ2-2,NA,CATSDLHVAPPGMNTGELFF,TGTGCCACCAGTGATTTGCATGTCGCCCCCCCGGGGATGAACACCGGGGAGCTGTTTTTT
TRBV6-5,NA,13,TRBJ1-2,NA,CASSFVRDYGYTF,TGTGCCAGCAGCTTCGTTCGGGACTATGGCTACACCTTC
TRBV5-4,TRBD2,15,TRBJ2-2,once,CASSFSGGGTGELFF,TGTGCCAGCAGCTTTTCCGGGGGGGGCACCGGGGAGCTGTTTTTT
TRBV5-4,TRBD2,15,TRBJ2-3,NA,CASSPPRGGTDTQYF,TGTGCCAGCAGCCCACCCCGGGGGGGGACAGATACGCAGTATTTT
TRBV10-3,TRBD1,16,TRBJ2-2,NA,CAIRPDSGTGAGELFF,TGTGCCATCAGACCAGACTCCGGGACAGGGGCCGGGGAGCTGTTTTTT
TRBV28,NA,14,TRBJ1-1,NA,CASSLRGGRTEAFF,TGTGCCAGCAGTTTAAGGGGGGGGAGGACTGAAGCTTTCTTT
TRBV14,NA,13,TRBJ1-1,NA,CASSQTTGRRAFF,TGTGCCAGCAGCCAAACAACAGGGAGACGAGCTTTCTTT
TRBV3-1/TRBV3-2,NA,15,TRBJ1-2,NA,CASSPSGGRDYGYTF,TGTGCCAGCAGCCCGAGCGGGGGGCGCGACTATGGCTACACCTTC
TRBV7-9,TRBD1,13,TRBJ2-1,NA,CASSLTGVNEQFF,TGTGCCAGCAGCCTGACAGGGGTCAATGAGCAGTTCTTC
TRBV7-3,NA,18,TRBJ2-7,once,CASSLPSQHTEHSYEQYF,TGTGCCAGCAGCTTACCGTCCCAGCACACAGAGCACTCCTACGAGCAGTACTTC
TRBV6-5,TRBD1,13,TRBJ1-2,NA,CASGRQGNYGYTF,TGTGCCTCAGGGCGACAGGGTAACTATGGCTACACCTTC
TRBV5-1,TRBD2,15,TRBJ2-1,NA,CASSPGLVRMHEQFF,TGCGCCAGCAGCCCTGGACTAGTTAGGATGCATGAGCAGTTCTTC
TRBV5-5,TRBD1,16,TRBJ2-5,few,CASSLFQTGIGETQYF,TGTGCCAGCAGCTTATTCCAGACAGGGATTGGAGAGACCCAGTACTTC
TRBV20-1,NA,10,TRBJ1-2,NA,CSAPGDGYTF,TGCAGTGCTCCGGGTGATGGCTACACCTTC
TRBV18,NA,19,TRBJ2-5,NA,CASSPLVWATTQNQETQYF,TGTGCCAGCTCACCACTGGTTTGGGCCACAACACAGAATCAAGAGACCCAGTACTTC
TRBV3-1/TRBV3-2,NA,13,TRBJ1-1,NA,CASSQEVPGWAFF,TGTGCCAGCAGCCAAGAGGTGCCCGGTTGGGCTTTCTTT
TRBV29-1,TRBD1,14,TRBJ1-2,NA,CSVEMDRGLGGYTF,TGCAGCGTTGAAATGGACAGGGGGCTCGGTGGCTACACCTTC
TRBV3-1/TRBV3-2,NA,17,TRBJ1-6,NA,CASSPLGGGFYNSPLHF,TGTGCCAGCAGCCCCCTTGGGGGCGGTTTCTATAATTCACCCCTCCACTTT
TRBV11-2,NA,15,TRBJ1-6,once,CARTPGSPYNSPLHF,TGTGCCAGAACCCCAGGGTCCCCCTATAATTCACCCCTCCACTTT
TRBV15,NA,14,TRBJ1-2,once,CATSRERSNYGYTF,TGTGCCACCAGCAGAGAGAGGAGTAACTATGGCTACACCTTC
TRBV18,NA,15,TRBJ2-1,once,CASSDQRPSYNEQFF,TGTGCCAGCTCCGACCAACGTCCTTCCTACAATGAGCAGTTCTTC
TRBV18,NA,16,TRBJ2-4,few,CASSPSGIAFANIQYF,TGTGCCAGCTCCCCCAGTGGAATAGCTTTTGCGAACATTCAGTACTTC